What follows are 14 T cell receptor beta chains derived from one specimen sequenced in a study of T-cell reconstitution after alpha-beta-depleted transplantation in children. The TCRbeta library incorporated unique molecular identifiers. MiXCR, run by TCRdb on the PCR reads, gives a single entry per CDR3 protein. This table holds 450,000 to 700,000 distinct CDR3 sequences, about a quarter found once. Material: PBMCs, obtained before TCRalphabeta/CD19-depleted stem cell transplant. These receptors were taken from a boy in the first two years of life with Wiskott-Aldrich syndrome, due to receive a stem cell transplant.

This clonotype was detected a few times. The rearrangement links TRBV7-8 to TRBJ2-5, with D perhaps matching TRBD1 (6 bases). V lost 4 bases to trimming and J lost 5 bases, with 17 bases between them. This CDR3 region has 15 residues. The V gene's germline CDR1 is SGHVS and CDR2 FQNEAQ. In DNA form, the CDR3 reads TGTGCCAGCAGCTCAGGGGATCCGTCGAGGGAGACCCAGTACTTC. It specifies CASSSGDPSRETQYF.

This chain links TRBV5-1 with TRBJ2-3, with D possibly TRBD2 on 5 matching bases. This CDR3 comprises 13 residues. Germline V gene lookup returns CDR1 SGHRS and CDR2 YFSETQ. V was clipped by 4 bases and J by 4 bases, with 10 bases between them. CDR3 DNA sequence: TGCGCCAGCAGCCAAGCGGTGGCAGATACGCAGTATTTT. Its protein is CASSQAVADTQYF. The entire variable domain, with the rest obtained from reference TRBV5-1 and TRBJ2-3, is as follows: KAGVTQTPRYLIKTRGQQVTLSCSPISGHRSVSWYQQTPGQGLQFLFEYFSETQRNKGNFPGRFSGRQFSNSRSEMNVSTLELGDSALYLCASSQAVADTQYFGPGTRLTVL.

This clonotype was counted only a few times. The CDR3, as DNA: TGTGCCAGCAGCCAAGATCTAGCGGGAGGTGGCACAGATACGCAGTATTTT. It specifies CASSQDLAGGGTDTQYF. The V gene is TRBV4-2, the J gene TRBJ2-3; 11 bases map to TRBD2. Trimming removed 0 bases from V and 1 base from J; junction bases left unmatched: 3. The CDR3 runs to 17 residues. Germline values: CDR1 LGHNA, CDR2 YNFKEQ.

This clonotype was detected a few times. The CDR3 DNA is TGTGCCAGCAGTTTAGGGAAAGCGAACACCGGGGAGCTGTTTTTT. It yields the protein CASSLGKANTGELFF. The chain uses TRBV12-3 or TRBV12-4 and TRBJ2-2; no definite D call. Trimming removed 1 base at V and 0 bases at J, with 6 bases between. The CDR3 is made up of 15 amino acids.

The V gene is TRBV10-3, the J gene TRBJ2-1, with D perhaps assigned TRBD1 or TRBD2 (5 bases each). The CDR3 has 15 residues. Between the trimmed V and J ends, which lost 4 bases and 0 bases, there was a span of 10 bases. Germline CDR1 reads ENHRY; CDR2 reads SYGVKD. CDR3 bases: TGTGCCATCAGTGGTAAGGGGAGCTCCTACAATGAGCAGTTCTTC. Translated: CAISGKGSSYNEQFF.

The gene calls are TRBV27 and TRBJ1-1, with a weak D call TRBD1 (5 bases). Germline assignment: CDR1 MNHEY and CDR2 SMNVEV (reference sequence). Between the trimmed V and J ends, which lost 3 bases and 4 bases, there was a span of 15 bases. This CDR3 has 15 residues. CDR3 loop: CASSLIDSPATEAFF. In nucleotides, the CDR3 is TGTGCCAGCAGTTTGATAGACAGTCCTGCCACTGAAGCTTTCTTT.

This clonotype was counted once. V and J are TRBV7-9 and TRBJ2-1, with TRBD2 as a possible D gene (6 bases). The germline V gene has CDR1 SEHNR and CDR2 FQNEAQ (reference sequence). V was cut by 2 bases and J by 9 bases, with 11 bases left in between. The CDR3 has 13 amino acids. In DNA form, the CDR3 reads TGTGCCAGCAGCTTAAGACTAGTAGGTGAGCAGTTCTTC. This sequence encodes CASSLRLVGEQFF.

The rearrangement joins TRBV12-3 or TRBV12-4 to TRBJ2-1; no reliable D call. V gave up 4 bases and J gave up 2 bases, with 9 bases separating them. The CDR3 sequence is 14 residues long. In DNA, the CDR3 is TGTGCCAGCAGTTCCTCGAGCCCCTACAATGAGCAGTTCTTC. Its protein product is CASSSSSPYNEQFF.

The V gene is TRBV10-3, the J gene TRBJ2-5; D not certain. The CDR3 loop spans 13 amino acids. The V gene lost 4 bases and the J gene lost 5 bases, with 11 bases spanning the gap. Germline-derived CDR1 and CDR2 are ENHRY and SYGVKD. CDR3 sequence reads: CAISAQQQETQYF. CDR3 bases: TGTGCCATCAGTGCGCAGCAGCAGGAGACCCAGTACTTC.

J is TRBJ1-2 and V is TRBV7-2, with a possible D match to TRBD1 (5 bases). Germline V gene data show CDR1 as SGHTA and CDR2 as FQGNSA. The CDR3 extends over 12 amino acids. V shed 1 base and J shed 8 bases, with 8 bases lying between them. CDR3 residues: CASSLGGLGYTF. Written as DNA, the CDR3 is TGTGCCAGCAGCTTAGGGGGGTTGGGCTACACCTTC.

The genes are TRBV5-1 and TRBJ2-5; 8 nucleotides agree with TRBD1. The CDR3 has 14 amino acids. V was pared by 9 bases and J by 4 bases, with 11 bases of the junction left unmatched. From germline, CDR1 is SGHRS and CDR2 YFSETQ. The CDR3 nucleotides are TGCGCCACCACGCCAGTTACAGGGGGAGAGACCCAGTACTTC. It translates to CATTPVTGGETQYF.

The chain joins TRBV5-1 to TRBJ2-7; a possible D gene is TRBD2 (5 bases). The CDR3 extends over 15 amino acids. CDR1 is SGHRS, CDR2 YFSETQ, per germline. With 1 base removed from V and 7 bases from J, the gap between germline ends came to 18 bases. CDR3 bases: TGCGCCAGCAGCTTGAGTCGCGGCTTGACGGGGGAGCAGTACTTC. Its translation is CASSLSRGLTGEQYF. Full variable domain (rest looked up from reference TRBV5-1 and TRBJ2-7): KAGVTQTPRYLIKTRGQQVTLSCSPISGHRSVSWYQQTPGQGLQFLFEYFSETQRNKGNFPGRFSGRQFSNSRSEMNVSTLELGDSALYLCASSLSRGLTGEQYFGPGTRLTVT.

This chain uses TRBV7-2 with TRBJ2-5, with a possible D match to TRBD2 (6 bases). Per germline, CDR1 SGHTA and CDR2 FQGNSA. The CDR3 spans 16 residues. V shed 5 bases and J shed 1 base, with 17 bases lying between them. CDR3 protein: CASSPPRRDFQETQYF. In nucleotides, the CDR3 is TGTGCCAGCAGCCCCCCCAGGCGGGACTTCCAAGAGACCCAGTACTTC.

This sequence joins TRBV7-9 and TRBJ2-1; 9 bases agree with TRBD2. The CDR3 totals 17 residues. CDR1 is SEHNR, CDR2 FQNEAQ, per germline (reference sequence). V trimming: 3 bases; J trimming: 4 bases; junction bases outside the gene matches: 10. The CDR3 bases are TGTGCCAGCAGCTTTGTTTTAGCGGGAGATCTTTACAATGAGCAGTTCTTC. This sequence encodes CASSFVLAGDLYNEQFF.